These 6 T cell receptor beta chains were sequenced from one sample in a study of blood T cell repertoires in COVID-19. TCRdb's table, derived via immunoSEQ multiplex PCR, lists solely in-frame clones and lacks some. Here the sample spans more than 300,000 clones, over 75% being singletons. The source material was peripheral blood. The receptor set was obtained from a woman aged 25 to 39 with COVID-19, enrolled during active disease.

This chain uses TRBV6-6 with TRBJ2-7; maybe TRBD1 (6 bases). With 2 bases removed from V and 0 bases from J, the gap between germline ends came to 11 bases. CDR1 and CDR2 from the germline V gene are MNHNY and SVGAGI (reference sequence). The CDR3 extends over 15 amino acids. CDR3 amino acids: CASSYGTRSSYEQYF. DNA of the CDR3: TGTGCCAGCAGTTACGGGACAAGGTCCTCCTACGAGCAGTACTTC.

In this sample, this clone turned up once. The chain recombines TRBV4-3 with TRBJ1-1, with TRBD1 matching 7 bases. Trimming cost V 0 bases and J 1 base; bases outside gene matches: 5. The germline gives CDR1 LGHNA, CDR2 YSLEER. The CDR3 spans 16 residues. CDR3 in DNA: TGCGCCAGCAGCCAAGATATCGGGACAGAGAACACTGAAGCTTTCTTT. This codes for CASSQDIGTENTEAFF.

The chain links TRBV19 to TRBJ2-1, with D possibly being TRBD2 (6 bases). The germline gives CDR1 LNHDA, CDR2 SQIVND (reference sequence). With 6 bases removed from V and 4 bases from J, the gap between germline ends came to 16 bases. There are 15 residues in the CDR3. CDR3 residues: CASSIRGITYNEQFF. CDR3 nucleotides: TGTGCCAGTAGCATCCGGGGGATCACATACAATGAGCAGTTCTTC.

This clone has only one observation. The chain uses TRBV29-1 and TRBJ2-7, with D perhaps matching TRBD2 (5 bases). Trimming cost V 7 bases and J 0 bases, with 13 bases left between them. The CDR3 length is 13 residues. Germline V gene data show CDR1 as SQVTM and CDR2 as ANQGSEA. CDR3 sequence: CSARTLSSYEQYF. The CDR3 DNA sequence: TGCAGCGCGCGGACTCTAAGCTCCTACGAGCAGTACTTC.

J is TRBJ2-7 and V is TRBV5-1, with D possibly being TRBD1 (5 bases). This CDR3 has 15 residues. Germline V gene lookup returns CDR1 SGHRS and CDR2 YFSETQ. With 4 bases removed from V and 0 bases from J, the gap between germline ends came to 14 bases. CDR3 DNA sequence: TGCGCCAGCAGCGAACAGGCCGTGAGCTCCTACGAGCAGTACTTC. Its protein product is CASSEQAVSSYEQYF.

The gene calls are TRBV11-1 and TRBJ2-4; 9 bases match TRBD1. The CDR3 is 15 amino acids. CDR1 is SGHAT and CDR2 is FQDESV in the germline V gene (reference sequence). The trim removed 5 bases at V and 5 bases at J, leaving 7 bases unmatched. The CDR3 spells CASSRTGASENIQYF. CDR3 bases: TGTGCCAGCAGCCGGACAGGGGCGTCGGAAAACATTCAGTACTTC.